Each of the 31 T cell receptor beta chains below was sequenced from the same sample in a study of tumor and adjacent non-tumor tissue in lung cancer. The library came from three nested PCR rounds adapted from ARM-PCR protocols. Using its own MiXCR run on the multiplex PCR reads, TCRdb lists one record per CDR3 protein. The table has some 93,000 distinct CDR3 sequences, roughly 70% seen once. The template was RNA from unsorted bulk tissue. The material sequenced was lung tumor tissue. These receptor sequences come from a man in his sixties with non-small cell lung cancer.

About this clonotype itself: Germline is not matched at one junction end, which may reflect a read error. The chain couples TRBV11-3 to TRBJ2-1, with TRBD2 as a possible D gene (5 bases). Germline V gives CDR1 SGHNT, CDR2 YENEEA. This CDR3 spans 13 amino acids. In DNA form, the CDR3 reads TGTGCCAACAGCGCAGAGGTGGCTAGCATCCAGTTCTTC. This gives the protein CANSAEVASIQFF. The whole variable domain, filled in from reference TRBV11-3 and TRBJ2-1, reads EAGVVQSPRYKIIEKKQPVAFWCNPISGHNTLYWYLQNLGQGPELLIRYENEEAVDDSQLPKDRFSAERLKGVDSTLKIQPAELGDSAVYLCANSAEVASIQFFGPGTRLTVL.

The rearrangement joins TRBV11-1 to TRBJ2-1; 9 nucleotides align to TRBD1. Trimming removed 9 bases from V and 6 bases from J; junction bases left unmatched: 9. The CDR3 has 14 residues. Germline CDR1 reads SGHAT; CDR2 reads FQDESV (reference sequence). Written as DNA, the CDR3 is TGTGCCAGGAACTTAGGGGACAGGGTCAATGAGCAGTTCTTC. Its translation: CARNLGDRVNEQFF.

Worth noting for this clonotype: The junction and the germline gene differ at one end; a read error may be behind it. The chain couples TRBV29-1 to TRBJ2-7; 8 bases line up with TRBD1. This CDR3 contains 13 residues. Germline CDR1 and CDR2: SQVTM and ANQGSEA. The CDR3 sequence is CSLEGQGGNEQYF. For the CDR3, the DNA is TGCAGCCTTGAAGGACAGGGCGGAAACGAGCAGTACTTC.

As concerns this clonotype: With a much larger clone just one base away, this may be a read error. No conserved phenylalanine or tryptophan ends this CDR3, so it is likely a read error. The chain is built from TRBV20-1 and TRBJ2-1, with a tentative D call TRBD2 (5 bases). CDR3 length: 12 amino acids. Trimming took off 7 bases at V and 9 bases at J, with 16 bases between the two ends. Germline V lookup: CDR1 DFQATT, CDR2 SNEGSKA (reference sequence). In DNA, the CDR3 is TGCAGTGTCACAACCGAAGGAGGTGAGCAGTTCTGC. It encodes CSVTTEGGEQFC.

This clonotype has only one observation. The V call is TRBV11-2, the J call TRBJ2-3; a weak D match, TRBD2 (5 bases). The germline V gene encodes CDR1 SGHAT and CDR2 FQNNGV. Trimming shortened V by 3 bases and J by 2 bases, and 15 bases separated the two germline ends. This CDR3 is 16 amino acids long. For the CDR3, the DNA is TGTGCCAGCAGCTTCCGGCCAGCGGACGCCACAGATACGCAGTATTTT. This sequence encodes CASSFRPADATDTQYF.

This clonotype has more than one count but fewer than ten. This may arise from a read error, as a much more abundant clone is one base away. J is TRBJ2-7 and V is TRBV12-3 or TRBV12-4; D is uncertain. The CDR3 length is 11 residues. CDR3 amino acids: CASSLRSEQHF. CDR3 coding DNA: TGTGCCAGCAGTTTGCGGAGCGAGCAGCACTTC.

Ten or more counts support this clonotype. The chain recombines TRBV6-2 or TRBV6-3 with TRBJ2-5, with D tentatively TRBD1 (6 bases). Germline lookup yields CDR1 MNHEY and CDR2 SVGEGT. The CDR3 spans 15 residues. Trimming stripped 5 bases from V and 5 bases from J, with 18 bases between. In DNA, the CDR3 is TGTGCCAGCAGTAGCGACAGGTTTATGGGGGAGACCCAGTACTTC. This encodes CASSSDRFMGETQYF.

Notes on this clonotype: A much larger clone differs by one base, so this may be a read error. The chain is built from TRBV20-1 and TRBJ2-1; TRBD2 matches 9 bases. Germline values: CDR1 DFQATT, CDR2 SNEGSKA (reference sequence). The CDR3 has 18 residues. V shed 4 bases, J shed 8 bases, and the junction held 21 bases outside the gene matches. As DNA, the CDR3 is TGCAGTGCTACTCCGCGTCTAGCGGGGCCTCGGGCTTACGATGAGCAGTTCTTC. As protein: CSATPRLAGPRAYDEQFF.

The chain has TRBV2 and TRBJ2-7, with no clear D. The germline gives CDR1 SNHLY, CDR2 FYNNEI. V lost 7 bases and J lost 6, with 10 bases in between. The CDR3 consists of 11 residues. The CDR3 DNA sequence: TGTGCCAGCAATATTGTCTCCGAGCAGTACTTC. This gives the protein CASNIVSEQYF.

A remark on this clonotype: Lacking the conserved final phenylalanine or tryptophan, this CDR3 likely reflects a read error. This chain connects TRBV6-1 to TRBJ1-2; D is perhaps TRBD1 (6 bases). The CDR3 is made up of 14 amino acids. Germline lookup yields CDR1 MNHNS and CDR2 SASEGT. DNA of the CDR3: TGTGCCGGCAGTGCCCGGGACACCGACTATGGCTACACCCTC. Protein product: CAGSARDTDYGYTL.

This clonotype occurred many times. The V call is TRBV6-1, the J call TRBJ2-2, with D perhaps TRBD1 or TRBD2 (5 bases each). This CDR3 spans 15 amino acids. Germline V gene sequence: CDR1 MNHNS, CDR2 SASEGT. Trimming removed 6 bases at V and 1 base at J, with 12 bases between. The CDR3 region has the DNA TGTGCCAGCAGACGGGACGGCATGAACACCGGGGAGCTGTTTTTT. It codes for CASRRDGMNTGELFF.

The chain recombines TRBV10-2 with TRBJ1-5; possible D gene TRBD1, 5 bases. This CDR3 is built from 16 residues. Germline CDR1 WSHSY, CDR2 SAAADI. The CDR3 loop is CTGSEFRVRDNQPQHF. DNA for the CDR3: TGCACCGGCAGTGAGTTCAGGGTCCGAGACAATCAGCCCCAGCATTTT.

V gene TRBV5-4 combines with J gene TRBJ2-1; D is unresolved. There are 12 residues in the CDR3. V was cut by 2 bases and J by 5 bases, with 5 bases left in between. Per the germline V gene, CDR1 is SGHNT and CDR2 is YYREEE (reference sequence). CDR3 nucleotide sequence: TGTGCCAGCAGCTTCGATGACAATGAGCAGTTCTTC. Its protein product is CASSFDDNEQFF.

Regarding this clonotype: One base away lies a much larger clone, so this may be a sequencing read error. J is TRBJ2-1 and V is TRBV12-3 or TRBV12-4, with TRBD1 matching 7 bases. This CDR3 spans 13 amino acids. CDR3 amino acids: CANSETGYNEQFF. The DNA of the CDR3 is TGTGCCAACAGTGAGACAGGGTACAATGAGCAGTTCTTC.

As regards this clonotype: A much more abundant neighbour one base away suggests this may be a read error. The genes are TRBV5-8 and TRBJ2-1, with 9 bases that match TRBD1. CDR1 and CDR2 from the germline V gene are SGHTS and YDEGEE. This CDR3 is 15 amino acids long. CDR3 DNA: TGTGCCAGCAGCTTACAGGGGGCTTCCTACAAAGAGCAGTTCTTC. Translating it yields CASSLQGASYKEQFF. Drawing the rest from reference TRBV5-8 and TRBJ2-1, the complete variable domain is EAGVTQSPTHLIKTRGQQATLRCSPISGHTSVYWYQQALGLGLQFLLWYDEGEERNRGNFPPRFSGRQFPNYSSELNVNALELEDSALYLCASSLQGASYKEQFFGPGTRLTVL.

Turning to this clonotype: At one end, the junction sequence differs from germline, possibly due to a read error. The chain has TRBV5-5 and TRBJ2-5; D is uncertain. This CDR3 spans 13 amino acids. Germline V gene sequence: CDR1 SGHKS, CDR2 YYEKEE (reference sequence). The CDR3 protein is CACSLLVQETQYF. The CDR3 bases are TGTGCCTGCAGCTTGTTGGTCCAAGAGACCCAGTACTTC.

As regards this clonotype: This may come from a read error, since a much larger clone is one base off. As DNA, the CDR3 is TGTGCCAGCAGCCTCGGTGGTACGGCCACAGATACGCAGTATTTT. It translates to CASSLGGTATDTQYF. This chain connects TRBV11-3 to TRBJ2-3; D gene uncertain. The germline V and J ends were trimmed by 5 bases and 2 bases, with 14 bases remaining between them. The CDR3 has 15 amino acids. Germline V gene data show CDR1 as SGHNT and CDR2 as YENEEA. The variable domain in full, completed from reference TRBV11-3 and TRBJ2-3, reads EAGVVQSPRYKIIEKKQPVAFWCNPISGHNTLYWYLQNLGQGPELLIRYENEEAVDDSQLPKDRFSAERLKGVDSTLKIQPAELGDSAVYLCASSLGGTATDTQYFGPGTRLTVL.

Details on this clonotype: Mismatch with germline at one junction end may stem from a read error. The CDR3 here is CAISLGGSGYEQYF. The CDR3 DNA reads TGTGCCATCAGCTTAGGAGGTAGCGGATACGAGCAGTACTTC. The chain joins TRBV7-3 to TRBJ2-7; tentatively, D is TRBD2 (6 bases). The germline V gene encodes CDR1 SGHTA and CDR2 FQGTGA. The CDR3 contains 14 residues.

For this clonotype: At one of its ends the junction is not consistent with the germline gene, which may arise from a read error. The V gene is TRBV5-1, the J gene TRBJ2-7; no clear D. Germline V gene data show CDR1 as SGHRS and CDR2 as YFSETQ. The CDR3 is made up of 14 amino acids. CDR3 loop: CASSPDPAAYEQYF. CDR3 DNA: TGCGCCAGCAGCCCCGATCCAGCCGCCTATGAGCAGTACTTC.

CDR3 protein: CASGTMTGAEAFF. The CDR3 DNA reads as TGTGCCAGCGGTACAATGACAGGGGCTGAAGCTTTCTTT. The chain has TRBV5-5 and TRBJ1-1, with TRBD1 matching 8 bases. The CDR3 extends over 13 amino acids. Germline CDR1 reads SGHKS; CDR2 reads YYEKEE (reference sequence). The J segment lost 6 bases and the V segment lost 7 bases, leaving 8 bases of the junction unmatched.

This clonotype was detected a few times. Possible read error: a much larger clone is one base away. The gene calls are TRBV6-6 and TRBJ2-1; no firm D call. Germline lookup yields CDR1 MNHNY and CDR2 SVGAGI (reference sequence). The CDR3 is 12 amino acids. Deletions cut 7 bases from V and 8 bases from J, with 12 bases between. Here the CDR3 DNA reads TGTGCCAGCACCGTACAGCCTGATGAGCAGTTCTTC. It yields the protein CASTVQPDEQFF.

Points on this clonotype: One junction end does not reproduce the germline sequence, and a read error may be involved. The chain is built from TRBV30 and TRBJ2-1; 12 nucleotides line up with TRBD2. Germline assignment: CDR1 GTSNPN and CDR2 SVGIG (reference sequence). The CDR3 sequence is 14 residues long. This CDR3 is CASSGLAGYNGQFF. As DNA, the CDR3 is TGTGCCTCCAGCGGACTAGCGGGGTACAATGGGCAGTTCTTC.

As regards this clonotype: Its ends do not fully match the called genes, so a read error is possible. The chain employs TRBV6-2 or TRBV6-3 and TRBJ2-7; D is uncertain. The CDR3 is made up of 11 amino acids. Germline V gives CDR1 MNHEY, CDR2 SVGEGT. The CDR3: CPSSHNYEQYF. Here the CDR3 DNA reads TGTCCCAGCAGTCACAACTACGAGCAGTACTTC.

Regarding this clonotype: Relative to the germline gene, one junction end is altered; a read error may explain this. This rearrangement joins TRBV4-1 to TRBJ2-1; D possibly corresponds to TRBD2 (6 bases). CDR1 and CDR2 (germline): MGHRA, YSYEKL. CDR3 length: 18 amino acids. The CDR3 nucleotides are TGCGCCAGCAGCCAAGAAGCGGGTGTCGCTGGGGGTTACAATGAGCAGTTCTTT. Protein sequence: CASSQEAGVAGGYNEQFF.

On this clonotype itself: A much larger clone is a single base away; this may be a read error. Given the absence of the conserved phenylalanine or tryptophan at the CDR3 end, a read error is likely. The chain has TRBV20-1 and TRBJ2-7; 7 bases map to TRBD2. The CDR3 consists of 13 residues. With 6 bases clipped from V and 6 bases from J, the junction kept 11 bases outside the gene matches. Germline V gene sequence: CDR1 DFQATT, CDR2 SNEGSKA (reference sequence). The DNA for the CDR3 is TGCAGTGCCAGCGGGACGGCCGAAGGCGAGCAGTACTTA. Protein sequence: CSASGTAEGEQYL.

This clonotype occurred once. One end of the junction does not line up with germline, which may come from a read error. V usage is TRBV29-1 and J usage is TRBJ2-3; D is possibly TRBD1 or TRBD2 (6 bases each). The germline gives CDR1 SQVTM, CDR2 ANQGSEA. This CDR3 contains 15 residues. CDR3 loop: CSVEVGGSSTDTRYF. As DNA, the CDR3 is TGCAGCGTTGAAGTGGGGGGCTCCAGCACAGATACGCGGTATTTT.

Details on this clonotype: One end of the junction does not line up with germline, which may come from a read error. V gene TRBV6-5 combines with J gene TRBJ1-2; 7 bases agree with TRBD1. Germline V gene lookup returns CDR1 MNHEY and CDR2 SVGAGI. CDR3 size: 14 residues. The CDR3 DNA is TGTGCCAGCAGTTGCGGACAGGCTAACTATGACTACATCTTC. Protein: CASSCGQANYDYIF.

As regards this clonotype: Sequence at one end of the junction differs from germline and may be a read error. The rearrangement joins TRBV6-2 or TRBV6-3 to TRBJ1-1; TRBD1 agrees at 8 bases. The CDR3 sequence is 14 residues long. Germline V gives CDR1 MNHEY, CDR2 SVGEGT. CDR3 in DNA: TGTACCAGCCAGACAGGGGCCCATAGAAGTGAAGCTTTCTTT. This codes for CTSQTGAHRSEAFF.

This chain uses TRBV4-1 with TRBJ2-7; a possible D gene is TRBD1 (5 bases). This CDR3 contains 17 residues. V was trimmed by 1 base and J by 7 bases, leaving 23 bases between them. Germline values: CDR1 MGHRA, CDR2 YSYEKL. CDR3 region: CASSQGPTTHRFREQYF. DNA for the CDR3: TGCGCCAGCAGCCAAGGTCCTACGACCCACAGGTTCAGGGAGCAGTACTTC.

With respect to this clonotype: No conserved phenylalanine or tryptophan is present at the end of the CDR3, so a read error is the likely explanation. The CDR3 sequence is CASSLTGTRYNEQFY. CDR3 nucleotide sequence: TGCGCTAGCAGTTTGACCGGGACAAGGTACAATGAGCAGTTCTAC. This chain connects TRBV5-1 to TRBJ2-1; D possibly corresponds to TRBD1 (6 bases). CDR3 length: 15 residues. Germline CDR1 and CDR2: SGHRS and YFSETQ.

The chain recombines TRBV5-6 with TRBJ2-1; a weak D match, TRBD1 (6 bases). Trimming took off 6 bases at V and 5 bases at J, with 15 bases between the two ends. This CDR3 spans 14 amino acids. Germline CDR1 and CDR2: SGHDT and YYEEEE. For the CDR3, the DNA is TGTGCCAGCATCATGACAGGCCGCGACAATGAGCAGTTCTTC. Encoded protein: CASIMTGRDNEQFF.